The 22 T cell receptor beta chains below were found in one sample sequenced in a study of T cell clonality in common variable immunodeficiency. Method: immunoSEQ multiplex PCR; TCRdb's copy keeps in-frame clones and lacks some. The sample has about 45,000 clones, none seen only once. What was sequenced was peripheral blood mononuclear cells. These receptors came from a person between 18 and 69 years old in good health.

This clone was recorded many times. The sequenced fragment ends 3 residues before the CDR3 boundary, so the rest is inferred from the germline J gene. The chain combines TRBV7-9 with TRBJ2-1; 11 nucleotides agree with TRBD2. The CDR3 has 15 amino acids. Germline CDR1 is SEHNR and CDR2 is FQNEAQ (reference sequence). The ends lost 5 bases at V and 4 bases at J; junction bases unmatched: 4. CDR3 DNA, as far as it was read: TGTGCCAGCAGCCGACTAGCGGGGACTTACAATGAG. Encoded protein: CASSRLAGTYNE. The complete CDR3 reads CASSRLAGTYNEQFF.

This clone was seen ten or more times. The sequenced fragment ends 3 residues before the CDR3 boundary, so the rest is inferred from the germline J gene. V gene TRBV4-1 combines with J gene TRBJ2-1; 7 bases are shared with TRBD2. This CDR3 contains 15 residues. Germline V lookup: CDR1 MGHRA, CDR2 YSYEKL. The ends lost 3 bases at V and 0 bases at J; junction bases unmatched: 2. The DNA read from the CDR3 is TGCGCCAGCAGCCAGCGGGGGAGCTCCTACAATGAG. Translated, it gives CASSQRGSSYNE. The complete CDR3 sequence is CASSQRGSSYNEQFF.

In its sample, this clone was seen many times. The CDR3 bases that were read are TGCGCCAGCAACGAGGTAGCGGGAGGCTACAATGAG. Its translation: CASNEVAGGYNE. The CDR3 as a whole reads CASNEVAGGYNEQFF. The chain recombines TRBV5-1 with TRBJ2-1; 10 positions agree with TRBD2. Sequencing ends 3 residues short of the CDR3 end; the germline J gene provides the rest. The germline CDR1 and CDR2 sequences are SGHRS and YFSETQ. CDR3 length equals 15 residues. V trimming: 6 bases; J trimming: 3 bases; junction bases outside the gene matches: 6.

This clone was detected many times. Coverage ceases 3 residues before the CDR3 finishes, and the germline J gene fills in the end. The gene calls are TRBV19 and TRBJ2-3, with 10 bases matching TRBD2. There are 13 residues in the CDR3. V trimming: 5 bases; J trimming: 6 bases; junction bases outside the gene matches: 2. From germline, CDR1 is LNHDA and CDR2 SQIVND (reference sequence). CDR3 DNA, as far as it was read: TGTGCCAGTAGTGCGGGACTAGCGGATACG. It encodes CASSAGLADT. The full CDR3 protein is CASSAGLADTQYF.

Ten or more counts support this clone. The read gets to within 3 residues of the CDR3 end, and the germline J gene fills in the rest. The rearrangement uses TRBV6-1 and TRBJ1-1, with 9 bases lining up with TRBD1. The germline V gene encodes CDR1 MNHNS and CDR2 SASEGT. V was clipped by 1 base and J by 5 bases; unmatched bases: 2. This CDR3 is built from 14 residues. The DNA read from the CDR3 is TGTGCCAGCAGTGAAGGACAGGGGGAGACTGAA. Its protein is CASSEGQGETE. The whole CDR3 protein is CASSEGQGETEAFF.

This clone was seen at least ten times. The CDR3 end lies 3 residues beyond the end of the read and is filled in from the germline J gene. The V and J genes are TRBV9 and TRBJ1-4, with D possibly matching TRBD1 (6 bases). V gave up 3 bases and J gave up 7 bases, with 19 bases separating them. The CDR3 runs to 16 residues. Germline-derived CDR1 and CDR2 are SGDLS and YYNGEE. CDR3 in amino acids: CASSATKWDMGEKLFF. The CDR3 DNA, read in part, is TGTGCCAGCAGCGCCACAAAGTGGGACATGGGTGAAAAA.

This clone was observed at least ten times. The CDR3 extends 3 residues past the end of the read, so its final part is completed from the germline J gene. The chain has TRBV7-3 and TRBJ1-1; tentative D call: TRBD1 (5 bases). The length of the CDR3 is 15 residues. Germline V gene lookup returns CDR1 SGHTA and CDR2 FQGTGA. Between the trimmed V and J ends, which lost 1 base and 1 base, there was a span of 10 bases. This CDR3 reads CASSLIRGKNTEAFF. CDR3 DNA (partial): TGTGCCAGCAGCTTAATAAGGGGCAAGAACACTGAA.

This clone came up many times. The read gets to within 3 residues of the CDR3 end, and the germline J gene fills in the rest. V gene TRBV5-4 combines with J gene TRBJ2-3; the D gene is possibly TRBD2 (6 bases). V lost 0 bases and J lost 2, with 13 bases in between. CDR1 is SGHNT and CDR2 is YYREEE in the germline V gene (reference sequence). The CDR3 has 16 amino acids. CDR3 DNA, as far as it was read: TGTGCCAGCAGCTTGGTGGGCGGGGACTTCACAGATACG. Protein product: CASSLVGGDFTDT. In full, the CDR3 reads CASSLVGGDFTDTQYF.

This clone occurred many times. The read gets to within 3 residues of the CDR3 end, and the germline J gene fills in the rest. V gene TRBV2 combines with J gene TRBJ2-3; 11 bases line up with TRBD2. Germline V gene lookup returns CDR1 SNHLY and CDR2 FYNNEI. Losses at the gene ends were 6 bases for V and 7 bases for J; bases not matched to a gene: 3. The CDR3 extends over 13 amino acids. CDR3 DNA, as far as it was read: TGTGCCAGCAGGGGGACTAGCGGTAATACG. It encodes CASRGTSGNT. In full, the CDR3 reads CASRGTSGNTQYF.

The sample holds a few counts of this clone. This could be a read error, since a much larger clone is one nucleotide away. The sequenced fragment ends 3 residues before the CDR3 boundary, so the rest is inferred from the germline J gene. Other DNA sequences within the sample encode an identical CDR3. The V gene is TRBV18, the J gene TRBJ1-2, with 7 nucleotides matching TRBD1. The junction had 6 bases not matched to a gene; V was cut back by 0 bases and J by 5 bases. The length of the CDR3 is 15 residues. CDR1 is KGHSH and CDR2 is LQKENI in the germline V gene. CDR3 DNA (partial): TGTGCCAGCTCACCACCACTAGGGGGCAGATATGGC. Translation: CASSPPLGGRYG. The full CDR3 reads CASSPPLGGRYGYTF. Looking up the rest from reference TRBV18 and TRBJ1-2 gives the full variable domain: NAGVMQNPRHLVRRRGQEARLRCSPMKGHSHVYWYRQLPEEGLKFMVYLQKENIIDESGMPKERFSAEFPKEGPSILRIQQVVRGDSAAYFCASSPPLGGRYGYTFGSGTRLTVV.

Ten or more counts support this clone. Read coverage stops 3 residues before the CDR3 terminus; the germline J gene supplies the remainder. The V call is TRBV2, the J call TRBJ1-1; tentatively, D is TRBD1 (5 bases). Germline V gene data show CDR1 as SNHLY and CDR2 as FYNNEI. CDR3 size: 14 residues. V was clipped by 3 bases and J by 6 bases, with 14 bases between them. Incomplete CDR3 DNA: TGTGCCAGCAGTGAGGACATCCTCGTATCTGAA. Protein product: CASSEDILVSE. The whole CDR3 region reads CASSEDILVSEAFF.

Ten or more counts support this clone. The read finishes 3 residues shy of the CDR3 end, and the germline J gene is used to complete it. The chain couples TRBV29-1 to TRBJ2-5, with 10 bases lining up with TRBD1. Per germline, CDR1 SQVTM and CDR2 ANQGSEA. CDR3 length: 13 residues. Trimming removed 8 bases from V and 5 bases from J; junction bases left unmatched: 8. This chain's CDR3 is CSTQTGGRETQYF. The sequenced CDR3 bases are TGCAGCACTCAGACAGGGGGCAGGGAGACC.

This clone was picked up many times. The observed sequence ends 3 residues before the CDR3 terminus, with the missing tail filled in from the germline J gene. The rearrangement links TRBV19 to TRBJ2-7, with D tentatively TRBD2 (5 bases). V shed 6 bases and J shed 2 bases, with 20 bases lying between them. Germline V lookup: CDR1 LNHDA, CDR2 SQIVND (reference sequence). This CDR3 spans 16 amino acids. Partial CDR3 DNA: TGTGCCAGTAGCTCAACCGAGGGTGGCAGCCCCTACGAG. As protein: CASSSTEGGSPYE. In full, the CDR3 reads CASSSTEGGSPYEQYF.

The sample holds many counts of this clone. The read stops 3 residues short of the end of the CDR3; the missing end is completed from the germline J gene. The genes are TRBV5-1 and TRBJ2-7; the D is unclear. CDR1 and CDR2 from the germline V gene are SGHRS and YFSETQ. With 2 bases removed from V and 2 bases from J, the gap between germline ends came to 5 bases. This CDR3 has 12 amino acids. The part of the CDR3 DNA that was read is TGCGCCAGCAGCTTAGACACCTACGAG. Protein sequence: CASSLDTYE. Given in full, the CDR3 is CASSLDTYEQYF.

At least ten counts were recorded for this clone. The read comes to an end 3 residues before the CDR3 does, leaving the germline J gene to fill in the end. This rearrangement joins TRBV7-2 to TRBJ1-4, with 7 bases fitting TRBD1. Looked up from germline, CDR1 is SGHTA and CDR2 is FQGNSA. The ends lost 5 bases at V and 8 bases at J; junction bases unmatched: 2. The CDR3 loop spans 12 amino acids. CDR3 sequence reads: CASSAQGEKLFF. Partial CDR3 DNA: TGTGCCAGCAGCGCACAGGGGGAAAAA.

This clone has ten or more counts. The CDR3 end falls 3 residues outside the read, so it is completed with the germline J gene. This rearrangement joins TRBV29-1 to TRBJ2-7; D assignment may be TRBD1 or TRBD2 (5 bases each). V lost 0 bases and J lost 4, with 16 bases in between. Germline CDR1 reads SQVTM; CDR2 reads ANQGSEA. The CDR3 has 15 amino acids. The covered CDR3 bases are TGCAGCGTTGAAGATCCTGGACAAGGAGGTTACGAG. This gives the protein CSVEDPGQGGYE. The full CDR3 sequence reads CSVEDPGQGGYEQYF.

This clone was picked up a small number of times. The DNA ends 3 residues before the CDR3 does, and the rest of the CDR3 is filled in from the germline J gene. V gene TRBV29-1 combines with J gene TRBJ1-4; TRBD1 aligns across 9 bases. From germline, CDR1 is SQVTM and CDR2 ANQGSEA. This CDR3 region has 15 residues. Trimming removed 7 bases from V and 6 bases from J; junction bases left unmatched: 12. The covered CDR3 bases are TGCAGCGCTTTCGATCCGGGACAGGGCCATGAAAAA. As protein: CSAFDPGQGHEK. The complete CDR3 reads CSAFDPGQGHEKLFF.

This clone has at least ten counts. The observed sequence ends 3 residues before the CDR3 terminus, with the missing tail filled in from the germline J gene. The gene calls are TRBV29-1 and TRBJ2-7; D may match TRBD1 or TRBD2 (6 bases each). Germline V gives CDR1 SQVTM, CDR2 ANQGSEA. The CDR3 runs to 14 residues. V was pared by 7 bases and J by 4 bases, with 20 bases between. CDR3 sequence: CSALGAGKTYEQYF. CDR3 DNA (partial): TGCAGCGCGTTGGGGGCGGGAAAAACGTACGAG.

This clone was counted at least ten times. The read is 3 residues too short to cover the CDR3 end, so that end is filled in from the germline J gene. The rearrangement links TRBV29-1 to TRBJ1-2, with 8 bases aligning to TRBD1. This CDR3 contains 14 residues. Germline values: CDR1 SQVTM, CDR2 ANQGSEA. Trimming at V came to 6 bases and at J to 0 bases, leaving 6 bases not matched to a gene. Partial CDR3 DNA: TGCAGCGTCCCGACAGGGGCGACTAACTATGGC. Amino acid sequence: CSVPTGATNYG. The CDR3 in its entirety is CSVPTGATNYGYTF.

With regard to this clone: From the germline J gene comes the end of the CDR3, since the read stops 3 residues before it. The V and J genes are TRBV2 and TRBJ2-4, with 9 bases identical to TRBD1. The germline V gene has CDR1 SNHLY and CDR2 FYNNEI. Trimming at V came to 4 bases and at J to 8 bases, leaving 9 bases not matched to a gene. This CDR3 is built from 15 residues. This chain's CDR3 is CASSGTGQGWDIQYF. The sequenced CDR3 bases are TGTGCCAGCAGTGGAACGGGACAGGGATGGGACATT.

The table lists this clone with many counts. The sequenced fragment ends 3 residues before the CDR3 boundary, so the rest is inferred from the germline J gene. The chain links TRBV9 to TRBJ2-7; D is possibly TRBD2 (6 bases). Trimming took off 0 bases at V and 0 bases at J, with 19 bases between the two ends. Per the germline V gene, CDR1 is SGDLS and CDR2 is YYNGEE. This CDR3 is built from 18 residues. CDR3 DNA (partial): TGTGCCAGCAGCGTAGTCCCTGGAGGGGCGGGGTACTCCTACGAG. Encoded protein: CASSVVPGGAGYSYE. The CDR3 reads in full as CASSVVPGGAGYSYEQYF.

This clone was recorded at least ten times. The read comes to an end 3 residues before the CDR3 does, leaving the germline J gene to fill in the end. The chain uses TRBV20-1 and TRBJ1-2; a weak D match, TRBD1 (5 bases). V dropped 1 base and J dropped 1 base, with 10 bases sitting between them. The germline CDR1 and CDR2 sequences are DFQATT and SNEGSKA (reference sequence). The CDR3 runs to 14 residues. CDR3 bases read: TGCAGTGCTAGAGGGGGGGGTTTTAACTATGGC. Encoded protein: CSARGGGFNYG. The entire CDR3 sequence reads CSARGGGFNYGYTF.